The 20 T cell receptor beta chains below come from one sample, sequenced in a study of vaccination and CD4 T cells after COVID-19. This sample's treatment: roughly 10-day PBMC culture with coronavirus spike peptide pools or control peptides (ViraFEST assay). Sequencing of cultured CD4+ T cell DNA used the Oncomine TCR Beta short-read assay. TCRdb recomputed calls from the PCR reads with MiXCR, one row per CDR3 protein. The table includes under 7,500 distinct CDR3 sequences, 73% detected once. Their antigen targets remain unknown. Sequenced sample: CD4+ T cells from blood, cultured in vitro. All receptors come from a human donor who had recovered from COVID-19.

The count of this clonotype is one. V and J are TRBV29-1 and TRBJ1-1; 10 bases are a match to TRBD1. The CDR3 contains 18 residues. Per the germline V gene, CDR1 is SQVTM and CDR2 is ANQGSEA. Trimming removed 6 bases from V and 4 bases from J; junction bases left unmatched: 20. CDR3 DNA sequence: TGCAGCGTCGCCTCCCGGGACAGGGGCCGACCCGGAGCCACTGAAGCTTTCTTT. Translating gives CSVASRDRGRPGATEAFF.

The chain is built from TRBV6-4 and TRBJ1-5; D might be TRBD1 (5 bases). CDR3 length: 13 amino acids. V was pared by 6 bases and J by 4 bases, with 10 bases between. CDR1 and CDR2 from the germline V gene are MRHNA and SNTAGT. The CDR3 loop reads CASRGQFNQPQHF. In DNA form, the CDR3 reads TGTGCCAGCAGGGGGCAGTTTAATCAGCCCCAGCATTTT.

The CDR3 nucleotides read TGCAGTGCGAGCGGCAGCGGGAGAGATACGCAGTATTTT. It yields the protein CSASGSGRDTQYF. The V call is TRBV20-1, the J call TRBJ2-3, with 8 bases lining up with TRBD2. The CDR3 has 13 amino acids. The V gene end was trimmed by 6 bases and the J gene end by 5 bases; junction bases not matched to a gene: 7. The germline CDR1 and CDR2 sequences are DFQATT and SNEGSKA (reference sequence).

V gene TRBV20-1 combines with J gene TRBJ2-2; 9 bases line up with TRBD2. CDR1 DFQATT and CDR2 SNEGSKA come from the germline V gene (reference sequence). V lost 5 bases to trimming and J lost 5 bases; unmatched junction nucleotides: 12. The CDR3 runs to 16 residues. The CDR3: CSAPLAGAVYTGELFF. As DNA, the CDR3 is TGCAGTGCTCCCTTAGCGGGGGCTGTTTATACCGGGGAGCTGTTTTTT.

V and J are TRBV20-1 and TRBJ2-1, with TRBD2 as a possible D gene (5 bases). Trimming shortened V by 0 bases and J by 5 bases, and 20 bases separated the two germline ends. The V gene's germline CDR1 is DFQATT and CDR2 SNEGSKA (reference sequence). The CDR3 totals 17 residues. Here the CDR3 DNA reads TGCAGTGCTAGAGATTGGGTCGGGATCCCAAACAACAATGAGCAGTTCTTC. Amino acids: CSARDWVGIPNNNEQFF.

CDR3 DNA sequence: TGCAGTGCTAGAGCCTCACTAGCAGGGGAGACCCAGTACTTC. Translated: CSARASLAGETQYF. The genes are TRBV20-1 and TRBJ2-5; the D gene is possibly TRBD2 (6 bases). The CDR3 consists of 14 residues. CDR1 and CDR2 (germline): DFQATT, SNEGSKA (reference sequence). V lost 1 base, J lost 5 bases, and 14 bases lay in between.

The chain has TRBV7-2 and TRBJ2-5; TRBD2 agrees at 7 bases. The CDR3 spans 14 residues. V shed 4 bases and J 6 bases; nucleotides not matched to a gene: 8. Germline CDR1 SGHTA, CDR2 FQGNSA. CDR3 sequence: CASSSGLGVKTQYF. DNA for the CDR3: TGTGCCAGCAGCTCTGGACTAGGGGTGAAGACCCAGTACTTC.

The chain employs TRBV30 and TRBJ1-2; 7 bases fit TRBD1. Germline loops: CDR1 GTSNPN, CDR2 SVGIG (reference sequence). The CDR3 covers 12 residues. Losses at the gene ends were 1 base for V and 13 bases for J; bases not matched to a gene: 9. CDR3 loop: CAWSGGTALFTF. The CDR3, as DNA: TGTGCCTGGAGTGGGGGGACAGCCTTATTCACCTTC.

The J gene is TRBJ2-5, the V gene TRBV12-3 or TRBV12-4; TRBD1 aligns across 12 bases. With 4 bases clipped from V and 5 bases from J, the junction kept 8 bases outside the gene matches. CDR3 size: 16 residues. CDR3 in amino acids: CASSSGQGAEGETQYF. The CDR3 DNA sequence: TGTGCCAGCAGTTCGGGACAGGGGGCGGAAGGGGAGACCCAGTACTTC.

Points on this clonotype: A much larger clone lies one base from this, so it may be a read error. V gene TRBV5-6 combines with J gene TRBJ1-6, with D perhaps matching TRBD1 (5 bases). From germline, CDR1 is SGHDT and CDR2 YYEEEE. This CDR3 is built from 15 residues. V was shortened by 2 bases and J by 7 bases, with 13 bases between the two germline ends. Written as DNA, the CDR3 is TGTGCCAGCAGCTTACGGATCCCAGGGAATTCACCCCTCCACTTT. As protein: CASSLRIPGNSPLHF.

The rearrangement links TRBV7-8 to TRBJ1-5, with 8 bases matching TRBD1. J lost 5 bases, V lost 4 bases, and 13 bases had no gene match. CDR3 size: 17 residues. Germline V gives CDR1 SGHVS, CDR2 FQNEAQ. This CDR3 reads CASSSERQGLSDQPQHF. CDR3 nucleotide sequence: TGTGCCAGCAGCTCAGAACGACAGGGGTTGTCGGATCAGCCCCAGCATTTT. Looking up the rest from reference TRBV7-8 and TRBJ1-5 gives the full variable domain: GAGVSQSPRYKVAKRGQDVALRCDPISGHVSLFWYQQALGQGPEFLTYFQNEAQLDKSGLPSDRFFAERPEGSVSTLKIQRTQQEDSAVYLCASSSERQGLSDQPQHFGDGTRLSIL.

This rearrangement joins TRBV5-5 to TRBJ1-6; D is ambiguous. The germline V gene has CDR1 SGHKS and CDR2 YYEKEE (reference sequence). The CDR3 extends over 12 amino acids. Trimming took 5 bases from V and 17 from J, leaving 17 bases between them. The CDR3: CASSQRTHQFHF. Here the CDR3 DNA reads TGTGCCAGCAGTCAACGGACCCACCAATTCCACTTT.

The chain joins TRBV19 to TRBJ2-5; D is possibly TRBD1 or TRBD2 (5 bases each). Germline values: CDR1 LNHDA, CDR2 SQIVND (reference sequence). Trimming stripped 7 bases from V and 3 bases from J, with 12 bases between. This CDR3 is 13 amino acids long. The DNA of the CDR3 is TGTGCCAGTACGCCGGGACCCAAAGAGACCCAGTACTTC. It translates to CASTPGPKETQYF. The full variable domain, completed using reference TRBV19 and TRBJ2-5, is DGGITQSPKYLFRKEGQNVTLSCEQNLNHDAMYWYRQDPGQGLRLIYYSQIVNDFQKGDIAEGYSVSREKKESFPLTVTSAQKNPTAFYLCASTPGPKETQYFGPGTRLLVL.

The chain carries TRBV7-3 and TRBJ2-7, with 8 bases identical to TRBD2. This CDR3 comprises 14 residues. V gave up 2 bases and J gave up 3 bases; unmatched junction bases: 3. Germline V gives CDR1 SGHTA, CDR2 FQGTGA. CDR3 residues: CASSLFGTSYEQYF. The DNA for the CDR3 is TGTGCCAGCAGCTTATTTGGGACTAGCTACGAGCAGTACTTC.

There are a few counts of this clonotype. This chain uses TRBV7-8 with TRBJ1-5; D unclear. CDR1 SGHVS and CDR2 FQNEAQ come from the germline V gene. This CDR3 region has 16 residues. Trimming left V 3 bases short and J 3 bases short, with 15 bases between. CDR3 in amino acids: CASSFRGAGTNQPQHF. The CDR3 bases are TGTGCCAGCAGCTTCCGGGGTGCAGGCACCAATCAGCCCCAGCATTTT.

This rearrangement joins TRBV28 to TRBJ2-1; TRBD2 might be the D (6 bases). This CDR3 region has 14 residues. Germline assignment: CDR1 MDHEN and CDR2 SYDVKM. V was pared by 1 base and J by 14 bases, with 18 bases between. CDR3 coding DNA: TGTGCCAGCAGTTTATTTATGGGGAGCTGGGAGGAGTTCTTC. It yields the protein CASSLFMGSWEEFF.

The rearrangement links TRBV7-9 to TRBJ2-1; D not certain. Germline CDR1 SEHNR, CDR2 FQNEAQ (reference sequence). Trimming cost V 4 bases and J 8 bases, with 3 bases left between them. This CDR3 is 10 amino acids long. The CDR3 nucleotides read TGTGCCAGCAGCTATGATGAGCAGTTCTTC. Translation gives CASSYDEQFF. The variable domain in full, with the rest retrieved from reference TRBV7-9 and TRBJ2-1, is DTGVSQNPRHKITKRGQNVTFRCDPISEHNRLYWYRQTLGQGPEFLTYFQNEAQLEKSRLLSDRFSAERPKGSFSTLEIQRTEQGDSAMYLCASSYDEQFFGPGTRLTVL.

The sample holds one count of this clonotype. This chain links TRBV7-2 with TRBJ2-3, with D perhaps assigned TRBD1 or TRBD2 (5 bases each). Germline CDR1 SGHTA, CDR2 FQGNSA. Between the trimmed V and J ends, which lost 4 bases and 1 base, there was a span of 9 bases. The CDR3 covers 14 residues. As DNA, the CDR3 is TGTGCCAGCAGCTACCGGGACCGCACAGATACGCAGTATTTT. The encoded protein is CASSYRDRTDTQYF. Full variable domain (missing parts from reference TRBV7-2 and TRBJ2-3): GAGVSQSPSNKVTEKGKDVELRCDPISGHTALYWYRQSLGQGLEFLIYFQGNSAPDKSGLPSDRFSAERTGGSVSTLTIQRTQQEDSAVYLCASSYRDRTDTQYFGPGTRLTVL.

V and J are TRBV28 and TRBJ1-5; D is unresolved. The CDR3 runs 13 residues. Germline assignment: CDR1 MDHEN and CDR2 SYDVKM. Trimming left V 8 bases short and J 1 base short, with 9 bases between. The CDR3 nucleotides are TGTGCCAGCGATCCAATAAGCAATCAGCCCCAGCATTTT. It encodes CASDPISNQPQHF.

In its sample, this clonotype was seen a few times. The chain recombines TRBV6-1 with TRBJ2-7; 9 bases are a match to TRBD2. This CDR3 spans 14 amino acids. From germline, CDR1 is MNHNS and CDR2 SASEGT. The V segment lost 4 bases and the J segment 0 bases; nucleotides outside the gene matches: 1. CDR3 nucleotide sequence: TGTGCCAGCAGTGGTAGCGGGAGCTCCTACGAGCAGTACTTC. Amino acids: CASSGSGSSYEQYF.